The rows below give T cell receptor beta chains drawn from one sample of a study of cytomegalovirus exposure and HLA in healthy donors. Profiling relied on immunoSEQ multiplex PCR, and the TCRdb table lists in-frame clones only, not all of them. The table shows over 100,000 clones, with roughly three quarters occurring only once. Sequenced sample: PBMCs. These receptors originate from a young woman in good health and CMV-seropositive. Each CDR3 is given with its conserved first and last residue. The D gene is left open where the match is weak. A clone size is listed for some rows: how often the clone was seen (once, few, many), or a class if it is expanded.

clone size | J gene | V gene | D gene | CDR3 DNA | CDR3 protein
NA | TRBJ2-7 | TRBV19 | NA | TGTGCCAGTAGTATAGGTCCGGAGGAGAACCCCTACGAGCAGTACTTC | CASSIGPEENPYEQYF
NA | TRBJ2-5 | TRBV7-7 | TRBD1 | TGTGCTAGCAGCTCTGGACAGGGACCTCAAGAGACCCAGTACTTC | CASSSGQGPQETQYF
NA | TRBJ1-6 | TRBV28 | TRBD1 | TGTGCCAGCAGTTTAAGGACTGGGACAGGGGATAATTCACCCCTCCACTTT | CASSLRTGTGDNSPLHF
NA | TRBJ1-5 | TRBV5-6 | TRBD1 | TGTGCCAGCAGCTGGGGGACAGGGCATAATCAGCCCCAGCATTTT | CASSWGTGHNQPQHF
NA | TRBJ1-5 | TRBV28 | NA | TGTGCCAGCAGCCGTTCGGGACGGGAGAATCAGCCCCAGCATTTT | CASSRSGRENQPQHF
few | TRBJ2-4 | TRBV6-1 | TRBD2 | TGTGCCAGCAGTGAAGGCCTAGCGGGAGGCGGAAACATTCAGTACTTC | CASSEGLAGGGNIQYF
NA | TRBJ2-5 | TRBV19 | TRBD2 | TGTGCCAGTAGTAGGCTAGCGGGAGAGACCCAGTACTTC | CASSRLAGETQYF
NA | TRBJ2-1 | TRBV7-9 | TRBD2 | TGTGCCAGCAGCTTCGGACTAGCGGGAGGCCAAAGGGAGCAGTTCTTC | CASSFGLAGGQREQFF
NA | TRBJ2-3 | TRBV4-1 | NA | TGCGCCAGCAGCGGGCTAGCCGGCAATACGCAGTATTTT | CASSGLAGNTQYF
NA | TRBJ2-3 | TRBV9 | NA | TGTGCCAGCAGCGTAGGAGGAGGAAGTAATACGCAGTATTTT | CASSVGGGSNTQYF
few | TRBJ1-4 | TRBV5-1 | NA | TGCGCCAGCAGCTTGTACCAGGGTAATGAAAAACTGTTTTTT | CASSLYQGNEKLFF
NA | TRBJ1-1 | TRBV6-5 | NA | TGTGCCAGCAGTTACCGAGCGTTGAACACTGAAGCTTTCTTT | CASSYRALNTEAFF
few | TRBJ1-5 | TRBV15 | TRBD1 | TGTGCCACCAGCAGAATCGACAGGGGCAATCAGCCCCAGCATTTT | CATSRIDRGNQPQHF
few | TRBJ2-1 | TRBV5-4 | TRBD2 | TGTGCCAGCAGCCCCGGGAGGGTTCTCTTCAATGAGCAGTTCTTC | CASSPGRVLFNEQFF
NA | TRBJ1-1 | TRBV20-1 | NA | TGCAGTGCTTCGAGGAACACTGAAGCTTTCTTT | CSASRNTEAFF
NA | TRBJ2-3 | TRBV5-1 | NA | TGCGCCAGCAGCTTTGACATCCCTTCTAGCACAGATACGCAGTATTTT | CASSFDIPSSTDTQYF
NA | TRBJ1-5 | TRBV28 | TRBD1 | TGTGCCAGCAGTCCAAGGGACAGAAAATACTATAGCAATCAGCCCCAGCATTTT | CASSPRDRKYYSNQPQHF
once | TRBJ2-5 | TRBV7-7 | NA | TGTGCTAGCAGCTTGTCACGGGTTCAAGAGACCCAGTACTTC | CASSLSRVQETQYF
NA | TRBJ1-4 | TRBV6-1 | TRBD1 | TGTGCCAGCAGGAACAGGGGGACTAATGAAAAACTGTTTTTT | CASRNRGTNEKLFF
NA | TRBJ2-1 | TRBV5-6 | TRBD2 | TGTGCCAGCAGCTTGCTTGGACTAGCGGGCTACTCCTACAATGAGCAGTTCTTC | CASSLLGLAGYSYNEQFF
NA | TRBJ1-1 | TRBV7-9 | TRBD1 | TGTGCCAGCTACCCCGGGACAGGGGGCGTCGAAGCTTTCTTT | CASYPGTGGVEAFF
NA | TRBJ2-5 | TRBV5-1 | TRBD1 | TGCGCCAGCAGAGACCACGGACAGGGAGGAGAGACCCAGTACTTC | CASRDHGQGGETQYF
few | TRBJ2-1 | TRBV19 | NA | TGTGCCAGTAATGAGAGGTCCAGACACAATGAGCAGTTCTTC | CASNERSRHNEQFF
NA | TRBJ1-2 | TRBV11-2 | TRBD1 | TGTGCCAGCAGCCGTCCGGGACAGGGGGCAAAAGGTGGCTACACCTTC | CASSRPGQGAKGGYTF
NA | TRBJ2-1 | TRBV4-2 | TRBD2 | TGTGCCAGCAGCGCCCCGGGGGCTAGCGGGATAAATGAGCAGTTCTTC | CASSAPGASGINEQFF
once | TRBJ2-7 | TRBV6-6 | NA | TGTGCCAGCAGTTACTCGGTGCTAAAGCCGTACTACGAGCAGTACTTC | CASSYSVLKPYYEQYF
NA | TRBJ1-1 | TRBV30 | TRBD1 | TGTGCCTGGAGTGTACAGGGGGTAAGAAAAGCTTTCTTT | CAWSVQGVRKAFF
NA | TRBJ2-4 | TRBV6-5 | NA | TGTGCCAGCACCCCACCAGGGCTAGCCAAAAACATTCAGTACTTC | CASTPPGLAKNIQYF
NA | TRBJ2-5 | TRBV10-1 | NA | TGCGCCAGCAGTGATACAGCGGGTAACGCAGAGACCCAGTACTTC | CASSDTAGNAETQYF
NA | TRBJ2-7 | TRBV4-1 | TRBD1 | TGCGCCAGCAGCCAAGAGTTCGTTAGGGCAGGGGGCTACTACGAGCAGTACTTC | CASSQEFVRAGGYYEQYF
NA | TRBJ2-1 | TRBV7-9 | TRBD2 | TGTGCCAGCAGCTTTAGCGGGAGGCGGGACAATGAGCAGTTCTTC | CASSFSGRRDNEQFF
NA | TRBJ2-1 | TRBV27 | NA | TGTGCCAGCAGTCTCCGGATTAGCCACAATGAGCAGTTCTTC | CASSLRISHNEQFF
NA | TRBJ2-3 | TRBV9 | TRBD2 | TGTGCCAGCAGCTCCAGACTCCTAGCGGGAGCACCGGATACGCAGTATTTT | CASSSRLLAGAPDTQYF
few | TRBJ1-1 | TRBV2 | NA | TGTGCCAGCAGCGCGCCGGACCCGGGGTATGACACTGAAGCTTTCTTT | CASSAPDPGYDTEAFF
NA | TRBJ2-7 | TRBV5-6 | NA | TGTGCCAGCACCTCTGTATGGACAGCCTACGAGCAGTACTTC | CASTSVWTAYEQYF
once | TRBJ1-5 | TRBV19 | TRBD1 | TGTGCCAGTAGTCCCGGGACAGGGACCTATCAGCCCCAGCATTTT | CASSPGTGTYQPQHF
NA | TRBJ2-1 | TRBV30 | TRBD2 | TGTGCCTGGGGAGCGGGACCCTACAATGAGCAGTTCTTC | CAWGAGPYNEQFF
NA | TRBJ2-1 | TRBV18 | NA | TGTGCCAGCTCACCTAGCAGCGGAAACAATGAGCAGTTCTTC | CASSPSSGNNEQFF
NA | TRBJ2-1 | TRBV10-3 | NA | TGTGCCATCAGACCTATCACAGGGACCTCCTACAATGAGCAGTTCTTC | CAIRPITGTSYNEQFF
NA | TRBJ2-1 | TRBV11-3 | TRBD2 | TGTGCCAGCAGCTTAGGGCTAGCGGGTGTAAAGGTCTACAATGAGCAGTTCTTC | CASSLGLAGVKVYNEQFF
NA | TRBJ2-1 | TRBV7-8 | TRBD2 | TGTGCCAGCAGCCCCCGGTCCCTCGGGACTAGCGGGAGCTCCTACAATGAGCAGTTCTTC | CASSPRSLGTSGSSYNEQFF
NA | TRBJ2-1 | TRBV4-2 | TRBD2 | TGTGCCAGCAGCCAAGATATCGGGACTAGCGGATACAATGAGCAGTTCTTC | CASSQDIGTSGYNEQFF